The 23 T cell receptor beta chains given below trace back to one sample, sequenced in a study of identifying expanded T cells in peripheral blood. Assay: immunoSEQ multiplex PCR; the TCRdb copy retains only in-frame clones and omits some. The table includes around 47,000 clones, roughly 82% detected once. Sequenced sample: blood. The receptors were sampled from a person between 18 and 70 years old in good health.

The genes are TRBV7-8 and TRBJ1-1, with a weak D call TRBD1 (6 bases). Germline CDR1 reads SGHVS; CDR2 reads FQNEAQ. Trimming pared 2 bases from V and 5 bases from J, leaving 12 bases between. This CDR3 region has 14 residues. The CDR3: CASSLRDRRTEAFF. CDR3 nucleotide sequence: TGTGCCAGCAGCTTACGAGACAGGAGGACTGAAGCTTTCTTT.

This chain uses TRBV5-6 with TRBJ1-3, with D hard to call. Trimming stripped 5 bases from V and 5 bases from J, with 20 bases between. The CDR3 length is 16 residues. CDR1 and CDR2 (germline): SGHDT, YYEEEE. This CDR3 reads CASSSGEVLMRNTIYF. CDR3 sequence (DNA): TGTGCCAGCAGTAGTGGAGAGGTTCTTATGAGAAACACCATATATTTT.

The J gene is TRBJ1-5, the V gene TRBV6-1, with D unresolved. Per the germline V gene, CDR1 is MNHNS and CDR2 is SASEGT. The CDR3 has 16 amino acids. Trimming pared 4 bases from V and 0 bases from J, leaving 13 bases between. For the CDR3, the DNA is TGTGCCAGCAGTGTTCCCGTCACGCATAGCAATCAGCCCCAGCATTTT. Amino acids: CASSVPVTHSNQPQHF.

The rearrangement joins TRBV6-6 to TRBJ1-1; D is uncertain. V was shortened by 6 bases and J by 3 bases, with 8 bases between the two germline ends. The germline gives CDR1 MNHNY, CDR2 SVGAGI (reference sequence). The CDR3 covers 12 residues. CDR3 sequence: CASRGFDTEAFF. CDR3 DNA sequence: TGTGCCAGCAGAGGGTTCGACACTGAAGCTTTCTTT.

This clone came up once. The CDR3 sequence: CASSEDRGGLAEQYV. The CDR3 nucleotides are TGTGCCAGCAGTGAGGACAGGGGGGGACTAGCGGAGCAGTACGTC. The chain has TRBV2 and TRBJ2-7; possibly TRBD1 or TRBD2 for D (10 bases each). CDR3 size: 15 residues. Germline CDR1 is SNHLY and CDR2 is FYNNEI. The V end lost 3 bases, the J end lost 7 bases, and 19 bases lay between the germline ends.

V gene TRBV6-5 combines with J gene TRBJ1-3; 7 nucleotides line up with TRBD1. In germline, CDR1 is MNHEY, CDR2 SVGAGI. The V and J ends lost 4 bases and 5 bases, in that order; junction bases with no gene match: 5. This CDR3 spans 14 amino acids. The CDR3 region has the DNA TGTGCCAGCAGTTTTGACAGGGTCAGAAACACCATATATTTT. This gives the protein CASSFDRVRNTIYF.

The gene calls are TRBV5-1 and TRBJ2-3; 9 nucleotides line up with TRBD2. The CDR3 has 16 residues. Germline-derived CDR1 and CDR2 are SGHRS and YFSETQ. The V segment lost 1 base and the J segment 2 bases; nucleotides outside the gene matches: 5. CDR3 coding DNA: TGCGCCAGCAGCTTGTTCCAGCGGGGGGACACAGATACGCAGTATTTT. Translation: CASSLFQRGDTDTQYF. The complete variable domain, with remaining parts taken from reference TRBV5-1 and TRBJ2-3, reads KAGVTQTPRYLIKTRGQQVTLSCSPISGHRSVSWYQQTPGQGLQFLFEYFSETQRNKGNFPGRFSGRQFSNSRSEMNVSTLELGDSALYLCASSLFQRGDTDTQYFGPGTRLTVL.

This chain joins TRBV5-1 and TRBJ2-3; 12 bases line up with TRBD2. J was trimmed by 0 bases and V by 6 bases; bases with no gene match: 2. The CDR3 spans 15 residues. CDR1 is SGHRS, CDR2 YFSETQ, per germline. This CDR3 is CASTTSGRSTDTQYF. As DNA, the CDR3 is TGCGCCAGCACCACTAGCGGGAGGAGCACAGATACGCAGTATTTT.

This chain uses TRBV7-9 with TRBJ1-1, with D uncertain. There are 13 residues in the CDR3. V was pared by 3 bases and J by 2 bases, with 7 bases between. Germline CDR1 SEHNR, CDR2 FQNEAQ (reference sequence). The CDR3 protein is CASSFADNTEAFF. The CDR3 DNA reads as TGTGCCAGCAGCTTTGCAGACAACACTGAAGCTTTCTTT.

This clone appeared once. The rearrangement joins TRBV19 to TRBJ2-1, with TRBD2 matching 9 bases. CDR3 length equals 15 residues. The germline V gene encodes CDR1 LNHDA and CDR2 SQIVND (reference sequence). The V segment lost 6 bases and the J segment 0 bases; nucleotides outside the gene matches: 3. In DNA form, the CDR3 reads TGTGCCAGTAGATTAGCGGGGGCCTCCTACAATGAGCAGTTCTTC. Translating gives CASRLAGASYNEQFF.

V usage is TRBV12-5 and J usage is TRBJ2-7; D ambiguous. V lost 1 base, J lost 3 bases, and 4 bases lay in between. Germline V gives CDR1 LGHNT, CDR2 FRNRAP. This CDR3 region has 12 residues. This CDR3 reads CASGLGLYEQYF. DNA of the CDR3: TGTGCTAGTGGTTTGGGTCTCTACGAGCAGTACTTC.

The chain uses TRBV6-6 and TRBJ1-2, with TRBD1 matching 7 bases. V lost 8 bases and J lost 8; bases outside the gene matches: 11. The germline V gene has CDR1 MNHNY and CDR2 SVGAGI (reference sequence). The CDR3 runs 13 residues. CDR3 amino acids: CASSRDSTKGYTF. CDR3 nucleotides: TGTGCCAGCTCCCGGGACAGCACGAAGGGCTACACCTTC.

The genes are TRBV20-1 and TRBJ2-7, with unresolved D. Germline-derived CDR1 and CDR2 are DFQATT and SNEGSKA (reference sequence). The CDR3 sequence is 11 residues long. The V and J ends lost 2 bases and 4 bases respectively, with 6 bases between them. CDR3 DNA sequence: TGCAGTGCTAGATTTGGGTACGAGCAGTACTTC. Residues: CSARFGYEQYF.

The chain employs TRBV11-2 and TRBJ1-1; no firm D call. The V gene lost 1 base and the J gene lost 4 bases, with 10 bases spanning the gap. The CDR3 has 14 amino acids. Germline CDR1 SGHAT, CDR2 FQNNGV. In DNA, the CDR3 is TGTGCCAGCAGCTTAGTTAAGGGATCCACTGAAGCTTTCTTT. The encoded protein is CASSLVKGSTEAFF. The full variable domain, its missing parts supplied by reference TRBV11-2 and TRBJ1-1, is EAGVAQSPRYKIIEKRQSVAFWCNPISGHATLYWYQQILGQGPKLLIQFQNNGVVDDSQLPKDRFSAERLKGVDSTLKIQPAKLEDSAVYLCASSLVKGSTEAFFGQGTRLTVV.

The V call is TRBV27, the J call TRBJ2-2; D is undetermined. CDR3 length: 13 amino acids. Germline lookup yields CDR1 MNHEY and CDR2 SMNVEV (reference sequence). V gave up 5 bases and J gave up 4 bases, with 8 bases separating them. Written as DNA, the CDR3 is TGTGCCAGCAGTCCACGCGTCACCGGGGAGCTGTTTTTT. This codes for CASSPRVTGELFF.

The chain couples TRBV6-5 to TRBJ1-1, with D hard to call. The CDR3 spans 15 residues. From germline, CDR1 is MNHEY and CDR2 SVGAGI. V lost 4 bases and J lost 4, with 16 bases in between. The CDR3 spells CASSFSEGRGTEAFF. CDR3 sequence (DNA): TGTGCCAGCAGTTTCTCCGAGGGCCGGGGCACTGAAGCTTTCTTT.

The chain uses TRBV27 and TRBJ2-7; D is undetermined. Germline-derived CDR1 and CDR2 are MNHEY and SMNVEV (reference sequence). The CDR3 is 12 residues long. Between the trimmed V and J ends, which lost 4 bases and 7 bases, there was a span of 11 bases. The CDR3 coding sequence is TGTGCCAGCAGTTCTAACTCTTATGAGCAGTACTTC. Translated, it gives CASSSNSYEQYF.

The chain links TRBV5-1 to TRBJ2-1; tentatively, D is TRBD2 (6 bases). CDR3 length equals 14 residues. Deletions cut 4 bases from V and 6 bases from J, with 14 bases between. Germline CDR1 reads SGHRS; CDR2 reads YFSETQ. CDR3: CASSHELAGNEQFF. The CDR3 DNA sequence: TGCGCCAGCAGCCACGAACTAGCAGGCAATGAGCAGTTCTTC.

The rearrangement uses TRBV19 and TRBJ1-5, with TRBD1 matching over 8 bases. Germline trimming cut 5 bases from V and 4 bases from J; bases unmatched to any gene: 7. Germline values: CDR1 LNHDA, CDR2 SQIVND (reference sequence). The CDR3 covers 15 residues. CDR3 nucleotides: TGTGCCAGTAGTCTACCCGGACAGGGAAATCAGCCCCAGCATTTT. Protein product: CASSLPGQGNQPQHF.

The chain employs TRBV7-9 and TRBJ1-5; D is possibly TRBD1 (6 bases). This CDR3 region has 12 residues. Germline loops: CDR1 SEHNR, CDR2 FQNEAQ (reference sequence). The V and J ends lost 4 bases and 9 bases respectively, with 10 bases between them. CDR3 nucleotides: TGTGCCAGCAGCTCCGGACAGAGGCCCCAGCATTTT. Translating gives CASSSGQRPQHF.

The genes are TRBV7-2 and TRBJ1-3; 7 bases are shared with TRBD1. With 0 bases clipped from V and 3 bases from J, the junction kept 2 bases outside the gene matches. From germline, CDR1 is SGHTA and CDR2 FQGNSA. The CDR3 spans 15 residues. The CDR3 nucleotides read TGTGCCAGCAGCTTAGCGGCAGGGGGTGGAAACACCATATATTTT. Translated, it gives CASSLAAGGGNTIYF.

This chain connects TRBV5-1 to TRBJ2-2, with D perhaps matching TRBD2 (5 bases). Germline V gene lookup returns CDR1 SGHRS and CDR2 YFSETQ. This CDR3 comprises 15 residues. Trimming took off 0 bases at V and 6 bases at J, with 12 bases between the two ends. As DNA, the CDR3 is TGCGCCAGCAGCTTGGTACTAGAAAAATCCGGGGAGCTGTTTTTT. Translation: CASSLVLEKSGELFF.

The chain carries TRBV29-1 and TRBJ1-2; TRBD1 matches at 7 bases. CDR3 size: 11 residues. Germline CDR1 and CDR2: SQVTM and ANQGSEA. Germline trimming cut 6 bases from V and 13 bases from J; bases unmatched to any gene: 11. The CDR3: CSVRTGTAGTF. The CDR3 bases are TGCAGCGTGCGAACGGGGACAGCCGGCACCTTC.